These 9 T cell receptor beta chains originate from one sample sequenced in a study of T-cell reconstitution after alpha-beta-depleted transplantation in children. During its preparation, the TCRbeta library received unique molecular identifiers. TCRdb analysed the PCR reads with MiXCR anew, one entry per CDR3 protein. The sample carries about 120,000 distinct CDR3 sequences, under 13% recorded once. The sample consisted of PBMCs, taken before TCRalphabeta/CD19-depleted stem cell transplant. The source of these receptors is a boy aged 2-15 years with acute lymphoblastic leukemia, due to receive a stem cell transplant.

This chain connects TRBV7-6 to TRBJ1-3, with TRBD1 as a possible D gene (5 bases). V lost 5 bases, J lost 9 bases, and 14 bases lay in between. This CDR3 is built from 13 residues. From germline, CDR1 is SGHVS and CDR2 FNYEAQ. CDR3: CASSPGTRATIYF. The DNA for the CDR3 is TGTGCCAGCAGCCCAGGGACCCGGGCCACCATATATTTT.

J is TRBJ2-2 and V is TRBV18; no definite D call. CDR1 is KGHSH, CDR2 LQKENI, per germline. With 8 bases removed from V and 0 bases from J, the gap between germline ends came to 16 bases. The CDR3 is made up of 16 amino acids. CDR3 in amino acids: CASSPSGIANTGELFF. The CDR3 DNA follows: TGTGCCAGCAGCCCAAGTGGGATCGCGAACACCGGGGAGCTGTTTTTT.

This clonotype was observed a few times. The gene calls are TRBV20-1 and TRBJ2-4; maybe TRBD1 (5 bases). Trimming removed 2 bases from V and 2 bases from J, with 10 bases in between. The CDR3 length is 14 residues. From germline, CDR1 is DFQATT and CDR2 SNEGSKA (reference sequence). CDR3 DNA sequence: TGCAGTGCTAGAAAGGGGCAGACCAAAAACATTCAGTACTTC. The encoded protein is CSARKGQTKNIQYF.

The V and J genes are TRBV12-3 or TRBV12-4 and TRBJ1-2; D not certain. Trimming took off 3 bases at V and 6 bases at J, with 5 bases between the two ends. CDR3 size: 11 residues. The CDR3 DNA sequence: TGTGCCAGCAGTTTGGGGAATGGCTACACCTTC. Amino acids: CASSLGNGYTF.

This clonotype was seen only a few times. Here the CDR3 DNA reads TGCAGTGCCAGGGACACTGAAGCTTTCTTT. This codes for CSARDTEAFF. The chain combines TRBV20-1 with TRBJ1-1; perhaps TRBD1 as D (5 bases). This CDR3 has 10 amino acids. Germline V gene lookup returns CDR1 DFQATT and CDR2 SNEGSKA (reference sequence). V gave up 6 bases and J gave up 3 bases, with 5 bases separating them.

The table lists this clonotype with a few counts. The gene calls are TRBV20-1 and TRBJ1-1, with D tentatively TRBD1 (5 bases). Germline CDR1 reads DFQATT; CDR2 reads SNEGSKA (reference sequence). The germline V and J ends were trimmed by 1 base and 2 bases, with 11 bases remaining between them. The CDR3 contains 14 residues. This CDR3 reads CSARAGTYNTEAFF. The CDR3, as DNA: TGCAGTGCTAGAGCCGGGACCTACAACACTGAAGCTTTCTTT.

The chain is built from TRBV5-1 and TRBJ1-1, with D unresolved. Trimming shortened V by 3 bases and J by 4 bases, and 10 bases separated the two germline ends. This CDR3 region has 13 residues. Germline-derived CDR1 and CDR2 are SGHRS and YFSETQ. The DNA of the CDR3 is TGCGCCAGCAGCTCCGATCGGGGCACTGAAGCTTTCTTT. This gives the protein CASSSDRGTEAFF. The whole variable domain, filled in from reference TRBV5-1 and TRBJ1-1, reads KAGVTQTPRYLIKTRGQQVTLSCSPISGHRSVSWYQQTPGQGLQFLFEYFSETQRNKGNFPGRFSGRQFSNSRSEMNVSTLELGDSALYLCASSSDRGTEAFFGQGTRLTVV.

The V gene is TRBV11-2, the J gene TRBJ2-1, with 7 bases that match TRBD2. Germline trimming cut 2 bases from V and 3 bases from J; bases unmatched to any gene: 4. Germline CDR1 reads SGHAT; CDR2 reads FQNNGV. The CDR3 has 15 residues. CDR3 bases: TGTGCCAGCAGCTTATGGGCTAGCGGCTACAATGAGCAGTTCTTC. Amino acid sequence: CASSLWASGYNEQFF.

This clonotype was observed many times. The gene calls are TRBV5-1 and TRBJ2-3; 9 nucleotides align to TRBD2. The V and J ends lost 2 bases and 1 base, in that order; junction bases with no gene match: 20. Germline-derived CDR1 and CDR2 are SGHRS and YFSETQ. The CDR3 covers 21 residues. The CDR3 sequence is CASSFLLLAGQPQGRTDTQYF. CDR3 in DNA: TGCGCCAGCAGCTTTCTTTTGCTAGCGGGGCAACCCCAGGGACGCACAGATACGCAGTATTTT. Full variable domain (outside the CDR3, taken from reference TRBV5-1 and TRBJ2-3): KAGVTQTPRYLIKTRGQQVTLSCSPISGHRSVSWYQQTPGQGLQFLFEYFSETQRNKGNFPGRFSGRQFSNSRSEMNVSTLELGDSALYLCASSFLLLAGQPQGRTDTQYFGPGTRLTVL.